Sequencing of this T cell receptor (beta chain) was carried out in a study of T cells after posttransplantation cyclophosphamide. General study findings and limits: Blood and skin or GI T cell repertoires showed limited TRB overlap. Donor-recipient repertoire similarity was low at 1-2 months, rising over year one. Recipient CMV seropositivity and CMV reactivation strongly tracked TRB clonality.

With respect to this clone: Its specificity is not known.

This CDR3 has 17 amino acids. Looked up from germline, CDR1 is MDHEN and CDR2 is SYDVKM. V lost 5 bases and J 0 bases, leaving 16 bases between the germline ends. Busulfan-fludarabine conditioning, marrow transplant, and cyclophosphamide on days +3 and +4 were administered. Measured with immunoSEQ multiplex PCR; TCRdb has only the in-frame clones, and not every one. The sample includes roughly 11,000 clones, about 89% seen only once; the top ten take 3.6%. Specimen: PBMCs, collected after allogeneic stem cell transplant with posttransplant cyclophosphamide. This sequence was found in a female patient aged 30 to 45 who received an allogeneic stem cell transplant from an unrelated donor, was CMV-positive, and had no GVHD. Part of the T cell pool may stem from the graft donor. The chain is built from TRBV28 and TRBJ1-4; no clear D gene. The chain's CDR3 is CASSPPRGRATNEKLFF. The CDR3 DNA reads TGTGCCAGCAGTCCCCCACGGGGTAGGGCAACTAATGAAAAACTGTTTTTT.